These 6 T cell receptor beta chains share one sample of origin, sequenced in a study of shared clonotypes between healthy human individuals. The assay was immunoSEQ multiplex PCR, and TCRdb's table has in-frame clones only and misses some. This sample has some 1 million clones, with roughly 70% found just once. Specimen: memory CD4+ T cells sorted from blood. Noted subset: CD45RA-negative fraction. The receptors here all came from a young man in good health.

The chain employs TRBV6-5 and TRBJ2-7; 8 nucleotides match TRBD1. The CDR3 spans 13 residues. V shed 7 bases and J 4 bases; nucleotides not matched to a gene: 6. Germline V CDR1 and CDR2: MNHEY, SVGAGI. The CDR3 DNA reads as TGTGCCAGCACGGCAGGGGGCTTGTACGAGCAGTACTTC. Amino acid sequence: CASTAGGLYEQYF.

The CDR3 region has the DNA TGTGCCAGCAGCCTCCGGGCGAACACTGAAGCTTTCTTT. Its protein is CASSLRANTEAFF. The chain carries TRBV7-2 and TRBJ1-1; no definite D call. This CDR3 contains 13 residues. Germline V gives CDR1 SGHTA, CDR2 FQGNSA. V lost 5 bases to trimming and J lost 1 base, with 8 bases between them.

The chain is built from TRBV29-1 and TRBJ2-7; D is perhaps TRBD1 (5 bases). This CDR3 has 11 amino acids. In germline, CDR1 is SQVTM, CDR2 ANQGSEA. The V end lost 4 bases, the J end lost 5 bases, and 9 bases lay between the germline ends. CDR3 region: CSVGIQDEQYF. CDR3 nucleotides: TGCAGCGTTGGAATACAGGACGAGCAGTACTTC.

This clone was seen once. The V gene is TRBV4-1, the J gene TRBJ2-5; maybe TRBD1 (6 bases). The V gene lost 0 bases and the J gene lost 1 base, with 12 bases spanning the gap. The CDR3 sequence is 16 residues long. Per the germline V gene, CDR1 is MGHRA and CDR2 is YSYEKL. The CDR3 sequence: CASSQDGQGTQETQYF. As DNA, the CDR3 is TGCGCCAGCAGCCAAGATGGTCAGGGGACCCAAGAGACCCAGTACTTC.

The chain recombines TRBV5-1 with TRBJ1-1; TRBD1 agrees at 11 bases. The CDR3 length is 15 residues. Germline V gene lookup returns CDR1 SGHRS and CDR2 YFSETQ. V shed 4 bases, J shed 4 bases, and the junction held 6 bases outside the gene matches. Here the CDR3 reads CASSPGGTGGTEAFF. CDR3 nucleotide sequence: TGCGCCAGCAGCCCTGGTGGGACAGGGGGCACTGAAGCTTTCTTT.

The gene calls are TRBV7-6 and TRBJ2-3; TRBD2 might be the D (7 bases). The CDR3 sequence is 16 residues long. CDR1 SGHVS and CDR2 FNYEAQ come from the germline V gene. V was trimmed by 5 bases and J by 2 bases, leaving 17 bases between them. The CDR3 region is CASSGSRGGLTDTQYF. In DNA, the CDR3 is TGTGCCAGCAGCGGGTCCCGCGGGGGCCTCACAGATACGCAGTATTTT.